This T cell receptor beta chain originates from a study of T cells expressing NK-cell markers. The overall study: Investigators obtained TCR beta repertoires from sorted CD3+CD56+NKG2C+, CD3+CD56+NKG2C- and CD3+CD56-NKG2C+ T cells. Findings of the study overall: Whether expanded NKG2C+ T cell clones were HCMV-specific remained unclear. Researchers report these clonotypes also headed the CD3+CD56-NKG2C+ fraction in several donors.

This CDR3 has 15 residues. CDR1 and CDR2 (germline): SGHTA, FQGNSA. A remark on this clonotype: No antigen is known for it.

Making the TCR beta cDNA relied on 5'RACE template switching with UMIs. TCRdb re-called the 5' RACE reads and gives one entry per CDR3 protein, without DNA. The sample is made up of 550,000 to 600,000 distinct CDR3 sequences, and the top ten hold approximately 4% of it. The J gene is TRBJ1-5, the V gene TRBV7-2; TCRdb lists TRBD1, though no DNA is available to test this call. This receptor was taken from a young man in good health. Sequences were obtained from blood T cells: a sorted CD56 or NKG2C T cell subset, CD4+ or CD8+ T cells, or bulk PBMC T cells (not recorded which). The CDR3 spells CASSLWGKEKQPQHF.